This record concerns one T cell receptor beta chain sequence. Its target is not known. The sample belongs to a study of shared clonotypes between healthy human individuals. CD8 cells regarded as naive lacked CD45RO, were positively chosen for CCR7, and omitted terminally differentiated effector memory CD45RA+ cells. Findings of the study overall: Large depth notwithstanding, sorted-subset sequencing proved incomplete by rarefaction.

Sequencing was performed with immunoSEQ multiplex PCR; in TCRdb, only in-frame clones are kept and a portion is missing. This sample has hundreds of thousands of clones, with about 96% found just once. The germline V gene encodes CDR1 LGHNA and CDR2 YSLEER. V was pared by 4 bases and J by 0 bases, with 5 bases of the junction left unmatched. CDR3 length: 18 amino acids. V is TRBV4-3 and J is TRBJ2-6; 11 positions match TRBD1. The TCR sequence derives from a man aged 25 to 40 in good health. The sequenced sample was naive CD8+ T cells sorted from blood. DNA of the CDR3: TGCGCCAGCAGCCCGGGGACAGGGGGTTTCTCTGGGGCCAACGTCCTGACTTTC. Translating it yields CASSPGTGGFSGANVLTF.